These 5 T cell receptor beta chains were sequenced from one sample in a study of persistence of HIV-infected CD4 T cells. Anti-CD3/anti-CD28 beads served as a nonspecific positive control stimulus. Responding CD4+ T cells were sorted by upregulation of both CD40 ligand and CD69. Their cognate antigens are unknown. The immunoSEQ assay was version 4, run in survey mode. The protocol was immunoSEQ multiplex PCR, while the TCRdb copy is restricted to in-frame clones and leaves out a portion. The sample lists tens of thousands of clones, 85% to 90% occurring once. The input for sequencing was CD4+ T cells sorted from PBMCs after approximately 20-hour stimulation, taken from a patient who received antiretroviral therapy. The source is an adult woman with HIV who was CMV-seropositive.

The chain recombines TRBV14 with TRBJ1-1; D remains unclear. The V end lost 0 bases, the J end lost 11 bases, and 4 bases lay between the germline ends. The CDR3 length is 10 residues. Germline lookup yields CDR1 SGHDN and CDR2 FVKESK. The CDR3 region is CASSQDRAFF. The CDR3 DNA is TGTGCCAGCAGCCAAGATCGGGCTTTCTTT.

The rearrangement links TRBV12-3 or TRBV12-4 to TRBJ2-7; no definite D call. Trimming left V 1 base short and J 1 base short, with 2 bases between. The CDR3 has 12 residues. CDR3 protein: CASSLGSYEQYF. The DNA of the CDR3 is TGTGCCAGCAGTTTAGGGTCCTACGAGCAGTACTTC.

This clone was detected only a few times. Other DNA sequences in the same sample also yield this CDR3. The chain couples TRBV30 to TRBJ1-4; 8 nucleotides match TRBD1. The CDR3 extends over 15 amino acids. CDR1 is GTSNPN, CDR2 SVGIG, per germline (reference sequence). V was clipped by 0 bases and J by 5 bases; unmatched bases: 5. This CDR3 is CAWSVGQGGNEKLFF. The CDR3, as DNA: TGTGCCTGGAGTGTCGGACAGGGAGGAAATGAAAAACTGTTTTTT.

The rearrangement joins TRBV15 to TRBJ2-6; D is perhaps TRBD1 or TRBD2 (6 bases each). The length of the CDR3 is 17 residues. The germline V gene encodes CDR1 LNHNV and CDR2 YYDKDF (reference sequence). The V gene lost 5 bases and the J gene lost 1 base, with 15 bases spanning the gap. The CDR3 spells CATSPLGGKSGANVLTF. The CDR3 region has the DNA TGTGCCACCAGCCCTCTCGGGGGCAAATCTGGGGCCAACGTCCTGACTTTC. The whole variable domain, remainder taken from reference TRBV15 and TRBJ2-6, is DAMVIQNPRYQVTQFGKPVTLSCSQTLNHNVMYWYQQKSSQAPKLLFHYYDKDFNNEADTPDNFQSRRPNTSFCFLDIRSPGLGDTAMYLCATSPLGGKSGANVLTFGAGSRLTVL.

The chain joins TRBV25-1 to TRBJ1-1, with 7 bases matching TRBD1. The ends lost 4 bases at V and 3 bases at J; junction bases unmatched: 8. CDR1 and CDR2 (germline): MGHDK, SYGVNS. The CDR3 totals 15 residues. The CDR3 DNA is TGTGCCAGCAGTGCCTCCCGGCAGGGGGACACTGAAGCTTTCTTT. Protein product: CASSASRQGDTEAFF.